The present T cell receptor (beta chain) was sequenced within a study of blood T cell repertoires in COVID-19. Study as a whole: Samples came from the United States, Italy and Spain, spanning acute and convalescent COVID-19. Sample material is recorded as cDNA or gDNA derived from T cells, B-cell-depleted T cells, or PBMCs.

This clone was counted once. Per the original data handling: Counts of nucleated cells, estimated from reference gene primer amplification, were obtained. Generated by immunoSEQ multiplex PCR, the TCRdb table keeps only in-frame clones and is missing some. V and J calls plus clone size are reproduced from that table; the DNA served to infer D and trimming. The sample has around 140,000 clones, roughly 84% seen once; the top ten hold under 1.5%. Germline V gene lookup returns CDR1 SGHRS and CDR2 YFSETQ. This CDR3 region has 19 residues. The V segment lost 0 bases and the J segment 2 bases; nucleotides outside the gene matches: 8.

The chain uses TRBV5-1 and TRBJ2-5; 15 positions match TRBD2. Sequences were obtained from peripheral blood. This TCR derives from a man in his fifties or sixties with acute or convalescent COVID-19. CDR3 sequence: CASSLGRTSGGGSQETQYF. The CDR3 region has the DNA TGCGCCAGCAGCTTGGGGAGGACTAGCGGGGGGGGCTCTCAAGAGACCCAGTACTTC.